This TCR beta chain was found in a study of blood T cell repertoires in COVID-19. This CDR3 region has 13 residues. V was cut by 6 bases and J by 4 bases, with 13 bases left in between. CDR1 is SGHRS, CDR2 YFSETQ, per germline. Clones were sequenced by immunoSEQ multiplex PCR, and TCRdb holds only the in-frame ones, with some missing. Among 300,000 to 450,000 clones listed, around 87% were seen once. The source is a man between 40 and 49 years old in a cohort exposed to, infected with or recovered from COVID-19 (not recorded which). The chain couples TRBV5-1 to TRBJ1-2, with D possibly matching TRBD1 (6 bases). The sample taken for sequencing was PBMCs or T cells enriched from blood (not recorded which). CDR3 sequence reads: CASTSGTTYGYTF. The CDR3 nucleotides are TGCGCCAGCACCTCCGGGACAACCTATGGCTACACCTTC.